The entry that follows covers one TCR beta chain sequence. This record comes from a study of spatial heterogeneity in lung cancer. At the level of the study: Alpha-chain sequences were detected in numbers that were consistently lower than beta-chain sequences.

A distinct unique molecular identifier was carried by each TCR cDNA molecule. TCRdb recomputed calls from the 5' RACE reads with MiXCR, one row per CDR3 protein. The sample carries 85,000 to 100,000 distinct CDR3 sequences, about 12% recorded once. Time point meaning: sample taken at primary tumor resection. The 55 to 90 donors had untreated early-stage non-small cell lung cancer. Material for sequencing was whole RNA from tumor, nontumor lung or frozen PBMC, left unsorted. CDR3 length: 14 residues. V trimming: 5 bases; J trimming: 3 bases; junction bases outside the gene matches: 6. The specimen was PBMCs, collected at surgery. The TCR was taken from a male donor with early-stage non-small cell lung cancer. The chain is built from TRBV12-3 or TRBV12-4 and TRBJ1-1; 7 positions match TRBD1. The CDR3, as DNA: TGTGCCAGCAGTACCGGAAGGGGGCACACTGAAGCTTTCTTT. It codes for CASSTGRGHTEAFF.